This passage covers 29 T cell receptor beta chains from one sample sequenced in a study of blood T cell repertoires in COVID-19. Only in-frame clones appear in the TCRdb table, and some are missing; sequencing was by immunoSEQ multiplex PCR. The sample records roughly 180,000 clones, 80% to 85% being singletons. The sample consisted of peripheral blood. Receptor source: a woman aged 80 or older with COVID-19, enrolled during active disease.

This sequence joins TRBV10-3 and TRBJ2-7, with 8 bases aligning to TRBD1. The CDR3 spans 15 residues. Germline CDR1 is ENHRY and CDR2 is SYGVKD. V gave up 3 bases and J gave up 4 bases; unmatched junction bases: 8. Written as DNA, the CDR3 is TGTGCCATCAGTGACGAAAACAGGGGGAAGTACGAGCAGTACTTC. Protein sequence: CAISDENRGKYEQYF.

The chain has TRBV7-3 and TRBJ2-5; 7 bases line up with TRBD2. The CDR3 is 15 residues long. CDR1 SGHTA and CDR2 FQGTGA come from the germline V gene. The ends lost 5 bases at V and 3 bases at J; junction bases unmatched: 9. Written as DNA, the CDR3 is TGTGCCAGCAGCCCCGACCCGGGGGGAGAAGAGACCCAGTACTTC. It codes for CASSPDPGGEETQYF.

This chain joins TRBV6-4 and TRBJ1-1; 8 bases agree with TRBD1. Germline V gene lookup returns CDR1 MRHNA and CDR2 SNTAGT. This CDR3 spans 15 amino acids. Trimming took 6 bases from V and 1 from J; bases not matched to a gene: 7. The CDR3 DNA reads as TGTGCCAGCAGAGACAGGGGTGGTACGAACACTGAAGCTTTCTTT. Translated, it gives CASRDRGGTNTEAFF.

This chain joins TRBV5-1 and TRBJ2-5, with TRBD2 matching over 11 bases. The CDR3 loop spans 16 amino acids. V lost 2 bases and J lost 6; bases outside the gene matches: 9. Germline values: CDR1 SGHRS, CDR2 YFSETQ. The CDR3 spells CASSLPSGRSGQTQYF. The CDR3 coding sequence is TGCGCCAGCAGCTTACCTAGCGGGAGGTCAGGGCAGACCCAGTACTTC.

This clone was found a few times. The J gene is TRBJ2-1, the V gene TRBV2, with 12 bases matching TRBD2. Germline CDR1 is SNHLY and CDR2 is FYNNEI. The CDR3 totals 15 residues. V shed 6 bases and J 3 bases; nucleotides not matched to a gene: 3. CDR3 coding DNA: TGTGCCAGCAGGTTGGGACTAGCGGGCTACAATGAGCAGTTCTTC. Protein: CASRLGLAGYNEQFF.

V and J are TRBV10-3 and TRBJ2-1; 10 nucleotides agree with TRBD1. This CDR3 contains 17 residues. J lost 4 bases, V lost 4 bases, and 10 bases had no gene match. CDR1 and CDR2 (germline): ENHRY, SYGVKD. CDR3 in amino acids: CAISGHRQGAKYNEQFF. The CDR3 nucleotides read TGTGCCATCAGTGGTCACCGACAGGGGGCAAAGTACAATGAGCAGTTCTTC.

This clone was seen only a few times. V usage is TRBV12-3 or TRBV12-4 and J usage is TRBJ2-5, with TRBD2 identical over 8 bases. This CDR3 has 13 residues. The V segment lost 7 bases and the J segment 5 bases; nucleotides outside the gene matches: 6. CDR3 coding DNA: TGTGCCAGCATTCTTAGCGGGACGGAGACCCAGTACTTC. This encodes CASILSGTETQYF.

This chain uses TRBV27 with TRBJ1-5; possible D gene TRBD1, 5 bases. The CDR3 covers 15 residues. The germline CDR1 and CDR2 sequences are MNHEY and SMNVEV (reference sequence). V shed 5 bases and J shed 7 bases, with 18 bases lying between them. The chain's CDR3 is CASSATQGGGQPQHF. CDR3 sequence (DNA): TGTGCCAGCAGTGCGACTCAGGGCGGGGGGCAGCCCCAGCATTTT.

This clone has more than one count but fewer than ten. The CDR3 DNA is TGTGCCAGTAGTCGAGCTCAAAATGAGCAGTTCTTC. Translated, it gives CASSRAQNEQFF. This chain uses TRBV19 with TRBJ2-1, with no clear D. V lost 5 bases, J lost 7 bases, and 9 bases lay in between. Germline assignment: CDR1 LNHDA and CDR2 SQIVND (reference sequence). The CDR3 extends over 12 amino acids. The full variable domain, in which reference TRBV19 and TRBJ2-1 provide the parts outside the CDR3, is DGGITQSPKYLFRKEGQNVTLSCEQNLNHDAMYWYRQDPGQGLRLIYYSQIVNDFQKGDIAEGYSVSREKKESFPLTVTSAQKNPTAFYLCASSRAQNEQFFGPGTRLTVL.

This clone was seen a handful of times. The CDR3 DNA sequence: TGTGCCAGCAGTGAACTAGCGGGAGAACATGAGCAGTTCTTC. Translated, it gives CASSELAGEHEQFF. This chain connects TRBV2 to TRBJ2-1; TRBD2 matches at 10 bases. The germline gives CDR1 SNHLY, CDR2 FYNNEI. The CDR3 is 14 amino acids. V trimming: 2 bases; J trimming: 8 bases; junction bases outside the gene matches: 3.

There are a few counts of this clone. The chain has TRBV4-1 and TRBJ2-3; 9 nucleotides line up with TRBD1. CDR3 length: 16 amino acids. The V segment lost 4 bases and the J segment 2 bases; nucleotides outside the gene matches: 7. Germline values: CDR1 MGHRA, CDR2 YSYEKL. CDR3 DNA sequence: TGCGCCAGCAGCCTGACCGGGACAGGGTACACAGATACGCAGTATTTT. Its protein product is CASSLTGTGYTDTQYF.

V and J are TRBV7-2 and TRBJ1-2, with 9 bases fitting TRBD1. The CDR3 has 16 residues. V shed 1 base, J shed 7 bases, and the junction held 10 bases outside the gene matches. The germline gives CDR1 SGHTA, CDR2 FQGNSA. Written as DNA, the CDR3 is TGTGCCAGCAGCTTAGTGTCCGGGACAGGGCTGGGTGGCTACACCTTC. This codes for CASSLVSGTGLGGYTF.

The genes are TRBV5-1 and TRBJ1-2; no definite D call. This CDR3 comprises 14 residues. Trimming pared 2 bases from V and 6 bases from J, leaving 14 bases between. CDR1 and CDR2 from the germline V gene are SGHRS and YFSETQ. CDR3 amino acids: CASSFPGIADGYTF. CDR3 DNA sequence: TGCGCCAGCAGCTTCCCGGGGATTGCAGATGGCTACACCTTC.

The chain combines TRBV10-3 with TRBJ2-7, with TRBD1 matching 7 bases. Germline CDR1 ENHRY, CDR2 SYGVKD. This CDR3 region has 16 residues. V lost 7 bases to trimming and J lost 3 bases; unmatched junction nucleotides: 15. The CDR3 protein is CAINQAPGDSLYEQYF. The CDR3 bases are TGTGCCATCAACCAGGCCCCCGGGGACAGCCTCTACGAGCAGTACTTC.

DNA of the CDR3: TGTGCCAGTAGTATAGCCGGGGGGCAGACCTACGAGCAGTACTTC. Its translation is CASSIAGGQTYEQYF. J is TRBJ2-7 and V is TRBV19; the D gene is possibly TRBD2 (7 bases). The V end was cut by 1 base, the J end by 2 bases, with 12 bases between. The CDR3 runs to 15 residues. CDR1 is LNHDA, CDR2 SQIVND, per germline (reference sequence).

The rearrangement links TRBV3-1 (or the pseudogene TRBV3-2) to TRBJ2-5; TRBD1 agrees at 7 bases. CDR1 and CDR2 (germline): LGHDT, YNNKEL (reference sequence). This CDR3 comprises 15 residues. The V segment lost 1 base and the J segment 7 bases; nucleotides outside the gene matches: 9. CDR3 sequence (DNA): TGTGCCAGCAGCCAAGGCCCGACAGGGTTGAGGACCCAGTACTTC. Translated, it gives CASSQGPTGLRTQYF.

This chain connects TRBV7-6 to TRBJ2-7; D is possibly TRBD1 (5 bases). This CDR3 is built from 14 residues. Trimming pared 5 bases from V and 0 bases from J, leaving 11 bases between. Germline CDR1 SGHVS, CDR2 FNYEAQ. The CDR3 loop reads CASSMTVSSYEQYF. The CDR3 nucleotides read TGTGCCAGCAGCATGACAGTAAGCTCCTACGAGCAGTACTTC.

The chain uses TRBV28 and TRBJ1-1; D gene uncertain. CDR3 length: 12 residues. V shed 6 bases and J shed 3 bases, with 8 bases lying between them. Looked up from germline, CDR1 is MDHEN and CDR2 is SYDVKM. CDR3 sequence: CASSPPYTEAFF. DNA for the CDR3: TGTGCCAGCAGCCCCCCTTACACTGAAGCTTTCTTT.

J is TRBJ2-7 and V is TRBV28; 13 bases align to TRBD2. The V and J ends lost 6 bases and 5 bases, in that order; junction bases with no gene match: 16. This CDR3 is built from 18 residues. Germline V gene data show CDR1 as MDHEN and CDR2 as SYDVKM. The CDR3: CASSYGLAGDILRDEQYF. DNA of the CDR3: TGTGCCAGCAGCTATGGACTAGCGGGAGACATCCTCCGGGACGAGCAGTACTTC.

The genes are TRBV10-3 and TRBJ2-7, with 7 bases aligning to TRBD2. Germline V lookup: CDR1 ENHRY, CDR2 SYGVKD. The CDR3 spans 17 residues. The junction had 15 bases not matched to a gene; V was cut back by 4 bases and J by 3 bases. The CDR3 DNA follows: TGTGCCATCAGTGGCTCTTGGGCAACCGGGACTAACTACGAGCAGTACTTC. It translates to CAISGSWATGTNYEQYF.

The rearrangement links TRBV14 to TRBJ2-1, with D perhaps matching TRBD2 (5 bases). The length of the CDR3 is 16 residues. Germline CDR1 reads SGHDN; CDR2 reads FVKESK. Trimming stripped 1 base from V and 12 bases from J, with 22 bases between. The CDR3 DNA sequence: TGTGCCAGCAGCCAAGGTCTAGCAGCTTACAACTCCGGGCAGTTCTTC. The encoded protein is CASSQGLAAYNSGQFF.

The chain recombines TRBV9 with TRBJ2-1; 8 bases agree with TRBD1. Looked up from germline, CDR1 is SGDLS and CDR2 is YYNGEE. J was trimmed by 3 bases and V by 4 bases; bases with no gene match: 3. The CDR3 runs to 14 residues. The CDR3 spells CASSTGTGYNEQFF. The DNA of the CDR3 is TGTGCCAGCAGCACAGGGACAGGCTACAATGAGCAGTTCTTC.

The CDR3, as DNA: TGTGCCACCTCACAGGATATGGGACAGCCCCAGCATTTT. Amino acids: CATSQDMGQPQHF. The chain is built from TRBV28 and TRBJ1-5; D might be TRBD1 (5 bases). The CDR3 extends over 13 amino acids. The V and J ends lost 10 bases and 7 bases respectively, with 17 bases between them. The germline gives CDR1 MDHEN, CDR2 SYDVKM.

The chain uses TRBV11-3 and TRBJ2-7; TRBD2 agrees at 11 bases. After removal of 5 bases from V and 2 bases from J, the junction contained 5 bases not matched to a gene. The length of the CDR3 is 15 residues. Germline V gene sequence: CDR1 SGHNT, CDR2 YENEEA. The CDR3 loop is CASSIFSGGAYEQYF. Written as DNA, the CDR3 is TGTGCCAGCAGCATCTTTAGCGGGGGGGCCTACGAGCAGTACTTC.

The chain carries TRBV2 and TRBJ1-1; the match to TRBD1 covers 8 bases. V was clipped by 3 bases and J by 3 bases; unmatched bases: 6. The CDR3 runs 15 residues. Germline-derived CDR1 and CDR2 are SNHLY and FYNNEI. The CDR3, as DNA: TGTGCCAGCAGTGATCGACAGGGGAGGGACACTGAAGCTTTCTTT. Amino acid sequence: CASSDRQGRDTEAFF.

This rearrangement joins TRBV6-6 to TRBJ2-2, with 11 bases identical to TRBD2. There are 16 residues in the CDR3. The germline CDR1 and CDR2 sequences are MNHNY and SVGAGI (reference sequence). Trimming removed 4 bases from V and 5 bases from J; junction bases left unmatched: 6. CDR3 sequence: CASSLGLAEITGELFF. CDR3 nucleotide sequence: TGTGCCAGCAGTTTGGGACTAGCGGAGATAACCGGGGAGCTGTTTTTT.

The chain joins TRBV2 to TRBJ2-2; 11 bases fit TRBD2. The V and J ends lost 6 bases and 7 bases, in that order; junction bases with no gene match: 10. Germline CDR1 SNHLY, CDR2 FYNNEI. This CDR3 region has 16 residues. CDR3 DNA sequence: TGTGCCAGCAGGATACTAGCGGGAGAGTTCCACGGGGAGCTGTTTTTT. Protein sequence: CASRILAGEFHGELFF.

This chain links TRBV5-4 with TRBJ1-2, with D tentatively TRBD1 (6 bases). Germline CDR1 reads SGHNT; CDR2 reads YYREEE (reference sequence). The CDR3 sequence is 14 residues long. V was clipped by 4 bases and J by 4 bases, with 14 bases between them. The CDR3 loop reads CASSPWGQPYGYTF. The CDR3 DNA reads TGTGCCAGCAGCCCCTGGGGGCAACCCTATGGCTACACCTTC.

This chain connects TRBV3-1 (or the pseudogene TRBV3-2) to TRBJ2-7, with 9 bases matching TRBD1. CDR3 length equals 18 residues. The trim removed 0 bases at V and 5 bases at J, leaving 14 bases unmatched. Per the germline V gene, CDR1 is LGHDT and CDR2 is YNNKEL (reference sequence). The CDR3 reads CASSQEAPRDRVFHEQYF. In DNA form, the CDR3 reads TGTGCCAGCAGCCAAGAGGCCCCAAGGGACAGGGTGTTTCACGAGCAGTACTTC.